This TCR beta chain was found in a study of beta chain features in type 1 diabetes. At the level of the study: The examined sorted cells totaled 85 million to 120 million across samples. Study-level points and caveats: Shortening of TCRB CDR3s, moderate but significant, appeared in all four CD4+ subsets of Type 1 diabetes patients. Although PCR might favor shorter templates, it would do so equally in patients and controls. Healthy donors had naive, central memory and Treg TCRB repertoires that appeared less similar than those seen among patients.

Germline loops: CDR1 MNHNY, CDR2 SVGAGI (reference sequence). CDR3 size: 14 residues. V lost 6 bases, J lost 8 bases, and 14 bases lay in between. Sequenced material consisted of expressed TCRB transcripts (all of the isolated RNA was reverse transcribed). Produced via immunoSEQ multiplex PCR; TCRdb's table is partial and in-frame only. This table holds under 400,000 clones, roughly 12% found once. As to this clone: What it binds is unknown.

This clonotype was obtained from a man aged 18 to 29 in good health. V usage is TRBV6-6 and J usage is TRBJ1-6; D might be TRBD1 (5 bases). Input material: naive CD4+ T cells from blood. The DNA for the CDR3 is TGTGCCAGCAGGAGGCCAGGGAGGGATTCACCCCTCCACTTT. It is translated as CASRRPGRDSPLHF.